The clone carrying this T cell receptor (beta chain) was recorded at least ten times. Antigen unknown. These data come from a study of identical twins. Study conclusions and caveats: Analyses of zero insertions could, in part, be confounded by invariant MAIT and iNKT cells. The study reached conclusions through statistical analysis that was cross-sectional, not following the same donors.

This CDR3 has 13 amino acids. Deletions cut 6 bases from V and 5 bases from J, with 13 bases between. Unique molecular identifiers were present on cDNA, and template switching added a universal primer site. TCRdb redid the calling of the 5' RACE reads with MiXCR, one entry per CDR3 protein. The data contain a few hundred thousand distinct CDR3 sequences, 6.5% to 9.5% of them singletons. This sample was shared with a second study, whose subject was yellow fever vaccine responses in identical twins. Turning to that study: Twins reportedly showed a vaccine T cell response that seemed partly convergent and partly personalized.

The specimen sequenced was CD8+ T cells sorted from blood. This receptor was obtained from a woman between 18 and 30 years old in good health. This rearrangement joins TRBV12-3 or TRBV12-4 to TRBJ1-1; possibly TRBD1 for D (6 bases). The CDR3 loop reads CASSPGVSTEAFF. CDR3 nucleotides: TGTGCCAGCAGCCCAGGGGTTAGTACTGAAGCTTTCTTT.